This TCR beta chain was sequenced in a study of blood T cell repertoires in COVID-19. Study overall: Both acute and convalescent COVID-19 samples were obtained from the United States, Italy and Spain. Sources were T cells, B-cell-depleted T cells, or PBMCs; the material itself was cDNA or gDNA.

Authors' data handling: The authors estimated nucleated cell counts from reference gene primer amplification. Clones were sequenced by immunoSEQ multiplex PCR, and TCRdb holds only the in-frame ones, with some missing. V, J and clone size derive from that table, while D and trimming were established from the DNA sequence. Here the sample spans about 64,000 clones, under 80% being singletons. The CDR3 sequence is 14 residues long. CDR1 is SGHDT and CDR2 is YYEEEE in the germline V gene. Trimming stripped 0 bases from V and 5 bases from J, with 11 bases between. The TCR originated in a human donor in a cohort sampled during active COVID-19. The sequencing sample was made of peripheral blood. This chain uses TRBV5-6 with TRBJ2-5; D possibly corresponds to TRBD2 (6 bases). CDR3 loop: CASSLAAGRETQYF. The DNA for the CDR3 is TGTGCCAGCAGCTTGGCCGCGGGACGGGAGACCCAGTACTTC. The variable domain in full, with the rest retrieved from reference TRBV5-6 and TRBJ2-5, is DAGVTQSPTHLIKTRGQQVTLRCSPKSGHDTVSWYQQALGQGPQFIFQYYEEEERQRGNFPDRFSGHQFPNYSSELNVNALLLGDSALYLCASSLAAGRETQYFGPGTRLLVL.